This T cell receptor (beta chain) was obtained from a study of T cell clones after liver transplantation (dated by TCRdb to between 2018 and 2020). Study-level background: The samples were obtained from ITN030ST, a randomized trial that attempted immunosuppression withdrawal within 2 years after liver transplantation. Donor-reactive T cell clones were identified by TCRbeta sequencing following a pre-transplant mixed lymphocyte reaction and were subsequently tracked in post-transplant blood. As an antigen-independent comparator for donor-reactive sequences, third party-reactive TCRbeta sequences were also identified from pre-transplant MLRs. Of the eight recipients, a few were HCV-positive, while the remaining recipients had been transplanted for non-autoimmune, non-viral indications. Subjects received no induction therapy and standard immunosuppression until randomization at 12-24 months post-transplant. Tolerance was defined as complete withdrawal of immunosuppression for at least one year without a rise in liver enzymes beyond twice the upper limit of normal. Blood samples were taken pre-transplant, pre-randomization before withdrawal, and post-randomization after full withdrawal or failed withdrawal. Of the 8 liver transplant recipients making up the studied cohort, 3 were classified as tolerant and 5 as non-tolerant.

From a lookup of the germline V gene, CDR1 and CDR2 are MNHEY and SVGAGI. V is pruned by 8 bases and J by 4 bases, leaving 10 bases of the junction without a gene match. The CDR3 holds 15 amino acids from the cysteine to the phenylalanine. The entry retains the CDR3 DNA only, 45 bases that are in frame from base 1. The full study reports these points: Low numbers of available donor cells limited the measurable donor-reactive repertoire in a couple of subjects. The conclusions were preliminary, being limited by small, heterogeneous patient numbers and by non-standardized post-transplant time points. When repertoire turnover was taken into account, detection of donor-reactive sequences was significantly reduced in 7 of 8 subjects for CD4 and in 8 of 8 subjects for CD8. Since no allograft tissue specimens were available, donor-reactive T cells may have migrated into the graft instead of being deleted. Circulating donor-reactive CD4 TCRbeta sequences fell significantly post-transplant in most of the 8 subjects, irrespective of tolerance or HCV status. Donor-reactive sequences decreased more than third party-reactive sequences, which suggests partial antigen-specific deletion that was not related to withdrawal success.

Read against the paper, the sample's time point label means: pre-transplant. Unstimulated PBMCs, after thawing, were stained for CD3, CD4 and CD8 and then FACS-sorted into CD3+CD4+ and CD3+CD8+ populations. All 8 studied subjects were randomized to withdrawal of immunosuppression. The Qiagen DNeasy Blood and Tissue Kit was used for isolation of genomic DNA. Frozen genomic DNA underwent high-throughput TCRbeta CDR3 sequencing by immunoSEQ, including PCR amplification, mapping, bias correction and internal controls. The study's processing was this. Only productive rearrangements were retained, with each unique TCRbeta sequence defined by its CDR3 nucleotide sequence together with its V and J gene. For a sequence to be called donor-reactive, it needed a frequency of at least 0.01% and at least 5-fold expansion in CFSE-low cells compared with unstimulated pre-transplant cells. Per-subject minimum frequency thresholds, based on the lowest-template unstimulated sample, ensured at least 90% detection power. Repertoire turnover was measured by Jensen-Shannon divergence between the top 1000 TCRbeta sequences post- and pre-transplant. Two-sided Fisher's exact tests were used to test for changes in the detection of donor-reactive sequences. The table comes from immuneACCESS by way of TCRdb, which keeps in-frame sequences with V and J called. Part of the clones is missing from these tables; in studies checked, under half for an unresolved V gene and the rest for unknown reasons. Clonal size and the V and J genes are those of that table, whereas D and trimming came from the DNA. Counted in this sample were over 60,000 clones; around 80% of them appeared once. The ten largest clonotypes hold 0.55% to 0.75% of the sample.

Comment on this clone: Its antigen has not been determined. One base away there is no much larger clone; base qualities are not given.

The sequence was collected from a human donor who received a liver transplant. The starting material was CD4+ T cells from blood, obtained before liver transplant. This chain joins TRBV6-5 to TRBJ2-5, with 10 bases in between that match TRBD1. The CDR3: CASQAGQGRVETQYF. The base sequence is TGTGCCAGCCAGGCGGGACAGGGGCGGGTAGAGACCCAGTACTTC.